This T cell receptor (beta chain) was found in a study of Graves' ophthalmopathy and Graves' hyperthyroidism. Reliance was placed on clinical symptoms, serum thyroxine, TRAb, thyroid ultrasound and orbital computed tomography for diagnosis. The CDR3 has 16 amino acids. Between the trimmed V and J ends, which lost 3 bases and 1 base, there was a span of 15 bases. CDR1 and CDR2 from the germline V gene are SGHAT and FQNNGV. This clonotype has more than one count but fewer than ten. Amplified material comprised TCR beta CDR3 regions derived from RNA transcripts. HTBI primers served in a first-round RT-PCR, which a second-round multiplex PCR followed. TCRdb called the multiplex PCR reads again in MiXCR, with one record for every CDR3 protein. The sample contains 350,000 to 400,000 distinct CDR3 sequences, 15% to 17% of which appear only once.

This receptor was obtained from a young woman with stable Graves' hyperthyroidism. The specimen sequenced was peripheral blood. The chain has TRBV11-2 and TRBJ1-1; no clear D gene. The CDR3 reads CASSLGDKGPNTEAFF. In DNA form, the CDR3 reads TGTGCCAGCAGCTTGGGTGACAAGGGCCCGAACACTGAAGCTTTCTTT.